A selection of T cell receptor beta chains follows, all from one sample in a study of control samples from healthy donors and cancer patients. Only in-frame clones appear in the TCRdb table, and some are missing; sequencing was by immunoSEQ multiplex PCR. This sample carries 100,000 to 110,000 clones, about 90% of them seen once, and the ten largest clones take 18%. The material sequenced was blood. The source is a woman aged 50 to 60 in good health. The CDR3 runs from the conserved cysteine through the conserved F or W. Each record gives: CDR3 length, D gene, V gene, clone size, J gene, CDR3 protein, CDR3 DNA. D genes are given only for firm matches. Clone size is not always given. Where it is, it says once, few, many or a class for expanded clones.

CDR3 length: 15; D gene: -; V gene: TRBV6-5; clone size: -; J gene: TRBJ2-3; CDR3 protein: CASTGSSSARDTQYF; CDR3 DNA: TGTGCCAGCACTGGGTCGTCGTCTGCAAGAGATACGCAGTATTTT
CDR3 length: 16; D gene: TRBD2; V gene: TRBV18; clone size: once; J gene: TRBJ2-3; CDR3 protein: CASSPLSAGGTDTQYF; CDR3 DNA: TGTGCCAGCTCACCGCTTTCAGCGGGGGGCACAGATACGCAGTATTTT
CDR3 length: 11; D gene: TRBD2; V gene: TRBV5-1; clone size: -; J gene: TRBJ2-3; CDR3 protein: CASSPGGAQYF; CDR3 DNA: TGCGCCAGCAGCCCGGGGGGGGCACAGTATTTT
CDR3 length: 14; D gene: -; V gene: TRBV7-7; clone size: -; J gene: TRBJ2-2; CDR3 protein: CASSSGAGSGELFF; CDR3 DNA: TGTGCCAGCAGCTCAGGGGCTGGGTCCGGGGAGCTGTTTTTT
CDR3 length: 18; D gene: TRBD1; V gene: TRBV18; clone size: -; J gene: TRBJ1-1; CDR3 protein: CASSLQGPSTVTRPQAFF; CDR3 DNA: TGTGCCAGCTCCTTACAGGGGCCATCGACGGTAACTCGGCCCCAAGCTTTCTTT
CDR3 length: 12; D gene: -; V gene: TRBV7-2; clone size: -; J gene: TRBJ2-1; CDR3 protein: CASSFSHNEQFF; CDR3 DNA: TGTGCCAGCAGCTTTTCCCACAATGAGCAGTTCTTC
CDR3 length: 16; D gene: -; V gene: TRBV5-1; clone size: -; J gene: TRBJ1-4; CDR3 protein: CASSLISGGPGEKLFF; CDR3 DNA: TGCGCCAGCAGCTTGATTTCCGGAGGGCCGGGTGAAAAACTGTTTTTT
CDR3 length: 15; D gene: TRBD2; V gene: TRBV11-2; clone size: -; J gene: TRBJ2-7; CDR3 protein: CASQDGLAVYYEQYF; CDR3 DNA: TGTGCCAGCCAAGACGGACTAGCGGTCTACTACGAGCAGTACTTC
CDR3 length: 14; D gene: -; V gene: TRBV7-9; clone size: few; J gene: TRBJ2-5; CDR3 protein: CASSPQGFGETQYF; CDR3 DNA: TGTGCCAGCAGCCCCCAGGGTTTTGGAGAGACCCAGTACTTC
CDR3 length: 13; D gene: -; V gene: TRBV18; clone size: -; J gene: TRBJ2-5; CDR3 protein: CASSPPVEETQYF; CDR3 DNA: TGTGCCAGCTCACCCCCCGTGGAAGAGACCCAGTACTTC
CDR3 length: 13; D gene: -; V gene: TRBV19; clone size: -; J gene: TRBJ2-3; CDR3 protein: CASSTVSADTQYF; CDR3 DNA: TGTGCCAGTAGTACCGTTTCAGCAGATACGCAGTATTTT
CDR3 length: 14; D gene: -; V gene: TRBV20-1; clone size: -; J gene: TRBJ2-6; CDR3 protein: CSASGGSGANVLTF; CDR3 DNA: TGCAGTGCTAGTGGGGGGTCTGGGGCCAACGTCCTGACTTTC
CDR3 length: 13; D gene: -; V gene: TRBV19; clone size: -; J gene: TRBJ1-5; CDR3 protein: CASSLIFREPQHF; CDR3 DNA: TGTGCCAGTAGCCTTATTTTCCGGGAGCCCCAGCATTTT
CDR3 length: 14; D gene: TRBD2; V gene: TRBV7-3; clone size: -; J gene: TRBJ2-1; CDR3 protein: CASSRGLVGNEQFF; CDR3 DNA: TGTGCCAGCAGCCGCGGACTAGTGGGCAATGAGCAGTTCTTC
CDR3 length: 14; D gene: -; V gene: TRBV11-3; clone size: -; J gene: TRBJ2-5; CDR3 protein: CASSSWDLQETQYF; CDR3 DNA: TGTGCCAGCAGCTCCTGGGACTTACAAGAGACCCAGTACTTC
CDR3 length: 15; D gene: -; V gene: TRBV6-2/TRBV6-3; clone size: -; J gene: TRBJ1-5; CDR3 protein: CASSYAGQLNQPQHF; CDR3 DNA: TGTGCCAGCAGTTACGCGGGACAACTAAATCAGCCCCAGCATTTT
CDR3 length: 14; D gene: -; V gene: TRBV10-1; clone size: once; J gene: TRBJ2-5; CDR3 protein: CASRDSEGDETQYF; CDR3 DNA: TGCGCCAGCAGAGATTCGGAAGGAGATGAGACCCAGTACTTC
CDR3 length: 14; D gene: -; V gene: TRBV5-1; clone size: -; J gene: TRBJ1-1; CDR3 protein: CASSFGELNTEAFF; CDR3 DNA: TGCGCCAGCAGCTTTGGGGAGCTGAACACTGAAGCTTTCTTT
CDR3 length: 15; D gene: -; V gene: TRBV28; clone size: -; J gene: TRBJ1-4; CDR3 protein: CASSSPRGTNEKLFF; CDR3 DNA: TGTGCCAGCAGTTCACCCCGAGGCACTAATGAAAAACTGTTTTTT
CDR3 length: 14; D gene: -; V gene: TRBV7-2; clone size: -; J gene: TRBJ2-5; CDR3 protein: CASSFRGAEETQYF; CDR3 DNA: TGTGCCAGCAGCTTCCGGGGGGCCGAGGAGACCCAGTACTTC
CDR3 length: 17; D gene: -; V gene: TRBV13; clone size: -; J gene: TRBJ1-6; CDR3 protein: CASSIRTESSYNSPLHF; CDR3 DNA: TGTGCCAGCAGCATCCGGACGGAGAGCTCCTATAATTCACCCCTCCACTTT
CDR3 length: 17; D gene: -; V gene: TRBV18; clone size: -; J gene: TRBJ2-1; CDR3 protein: CASSLFRLEGFPGEQFF; CDR3 DNA: TGTGCCAGCTCACTCTTTAGACTAGAAGGTTTTCCGGGAGAGCAGTTCTTC
CDR3 length: 14; D gene: TRBD1; V gene: TRBV2; clone size: -; J gene: TRBJ1-4; CDR3 protein: CASSDRDSNEKLFF; CDR3 DNA: TGTGCCAGCAGTGACCGGGACAGTAATGAAAAACTGTTTTTT
CDR3 length: 11; D gene: -; V gene: TRBV7-9; clone size: -; J gene: TRBJ1-2; CDR3 protein: CASRHRDGYTF; CDR3 DNA: TGTGCCAGCAGACACAGGGATGGCTACACCTTC
CDR3 length: 12; D gene: -; V gene: TRBV2; clone size: -; J gene: TRBJ1-1; CDR3 protein: CASSYRGTEAFF; CDR3 DNA: TGTGCCAGCAGCTATAGGGGCACTGAAGCTTTCTTT
CDR3 length: 10; D gene: -; V gene: TRBV29-1; clone size: -; J gene: TRBJ1-1; CDR3 protein: CSVLHTEAFF; CDR3 DNA: TGCAGCGTTCTTCACACTGAAGCTTTCTTT
CDR3 length: 11; D gene: -; V gene: TRBV11-3; clone size: -; J gene: TRBJ2-1; CDR3 protein: CASSAYGEQFF; CDR3 DNA: TGTGCCAGCAGCGCCTATGGTGAGCAGTTCTTC
CDR3 length: 15; D gene: TRBD1; V gene: TRBV7-9; clone size: -; J gene: TRBJ2-3; CDR3 protein: CASHRGRGGPDTQYF; CDR3 DNA: TGTGCCAGCCACAGGGGACGAGGCGGACCAGATACGCAGTATTTT
CDR3 length: 14; D gene: -; V gene: TRBV10-1; clone size: once; J gene: TRBJ2-7; CDR3 protein: CATYPGQADYEQYF; CDR3 DNA: TGCGCCACTTACCCGGGGCAGGCGGACTACGAGCAGTACTTC
CDR3 length: 14; D gene: -; V gene: TRBV11-2; clone size: once; J gene: TRBJ1-1; CDR3 protein: CASSLPGLNTEAFF; CDR3 DNA: TGTGCCAGCAGCTTACCAGGGTTGAACACTGAAGCTTTCTTT
CDR3 length: 14; D gene: TRBD1; V gene: TRBV29-1; clone size: -; J gene: TRBJ2-2; CDR3 protein: CSVEDGTGTGELFF; CDR3 DNA: TGCAGCGTTGAAGACGGGACAGGGACCGGGGAGCTGTTTTTT
CDR3 length: 14; D gene: TRBD2; V gene: TRBV10-3; clone size: -; J gene: TRBJ2-1; CDR3 protein: CAISEASGNNEQFF; CDR3 DNA: TGTGCCATCAGTGAGGCTAGCGGGAACAATGAGCAGTTCTTC
CDR3 length: 14; D gene: -; V gene: TRBV30; clone size: -; J gene: TRBJ1-5; CDR3 protein: CACSGMISNQPQHF; CDR3 DNA: TGTGCCTGCTCTGGAATGATCAGCAATCAGCCCCAGCATTTT
CDR3 length: 12; D gene: -; V gene: TRBV24-1; clone size: -; J gene: TRBJ1-1; CDR3 protein: CATSGEGNKAFF; CDR3 DNA: TGTGCCACCTCCGGTGAAGGCAACAAAGCTTTCTTT
CDR3 length: 12; D gene: -; V gene: TRBV14; clone size: -; J gene: TRBJ1-2; CDR3 protein: CASSPGGYGYTF; CDR3 DNA: TGTGCCAGCAGCCCCGGCGGCTATGGCTACACCTTC
CDR3 length: 14; D gene: -; V gene: TRBV27; clone size: -; J gene: TRBJ1-5; CDR3 protein: CASSLSQTFKPQHF; CDR3 DNA: TGTGCCAGCAGTTTATCCCAAACCTTCAAGCCCCAGCATTTT
CDR3 length: 11; D gene: -; V gene: TRBV25-1; clone size: -; J gene: TRBJ2-7; CDR3 protein: CASSRGYEQYF; CDR3 DNA: TGTGCCAGCAGCCGGGGGTACGAGCAGTACTTC
CDR3 length: 16; D gene: TRBD1; V gene: TRBV6-1; clone size: -; J gene: TRBJ2-2; CDR3 protein: CASSELQGAGAGELFF; CDR3 DNA: TGTGCCAGCAGTGAACTACAGGGGGCAGGCGCCGGGGAGCTGTTTTTT
CDR3 length: 14; D gene: -; V gene: TRBV5-6; clone size: once; J gene: TRBJ1-4; CDR3 protein: CASSLGQKREKLFF; CDR3 DNA: TGTGCCAGCAGCTTGGGACAGAAGAGGGAAAAACTGTTTTTT
CDR3 length: 15; D gene: -; V gene: TRBV27; clone size: -; J gene: TRBJ1-5; CDR3 protein: CASSLYRYSNQPQHF; CDR3 DNA: TGTGCCAGCAGTTTATACAGATATAGCAATCAGCCCCAGCATTTT
CDR3 length: 18; D gene: TRBD1; V gene: TRBV4-3; clone size: -; J gene: TRBJ1-2; CDR3 protein: CASSQDFNRGGSNYGYTF; CDR3 DNA: TGCGCCAGCAGCCAAGATTTTAACAGGGGTGGTTCCAACTATGGCTACACCTTC
CDR3 length: 12; D gene: -; V gene: TRBV6-6; clone size: -; J gene: TRBJ2-7; CDR3 protein: CASNSGGYEQYF; CDR3 DNA: TGTGCCAGCAATTCTGGAGGCTACGAGCAGTACTTC
CDR3 length: 12; D gene: -; V gene: TRBV28; clone size: few; J gene: TRBJ1-5; CDR3 protein: CASSQGFQPQHF; CDR3 DNA: TGTGCCAGCAGCCAGGGGTTCCAGCCCCAGCATTTT